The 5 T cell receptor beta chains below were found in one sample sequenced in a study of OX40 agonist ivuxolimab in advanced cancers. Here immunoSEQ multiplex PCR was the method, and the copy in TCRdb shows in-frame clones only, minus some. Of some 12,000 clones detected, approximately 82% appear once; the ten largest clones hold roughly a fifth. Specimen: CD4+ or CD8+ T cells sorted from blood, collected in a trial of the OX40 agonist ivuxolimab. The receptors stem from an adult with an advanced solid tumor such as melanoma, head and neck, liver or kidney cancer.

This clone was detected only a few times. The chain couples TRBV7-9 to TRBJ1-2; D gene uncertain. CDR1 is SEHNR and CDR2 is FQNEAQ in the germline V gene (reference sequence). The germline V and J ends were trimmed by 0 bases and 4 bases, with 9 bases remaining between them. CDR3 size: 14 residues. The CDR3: CASSLADDGYGYTF. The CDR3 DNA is TGTGCCAGCAGCTTAGCGGACGACGGCTATGGCTACACCTTC.

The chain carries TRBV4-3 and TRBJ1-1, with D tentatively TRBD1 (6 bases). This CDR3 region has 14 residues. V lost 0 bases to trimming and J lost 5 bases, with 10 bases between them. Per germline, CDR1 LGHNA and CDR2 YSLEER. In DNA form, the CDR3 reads TGCGCCAGCAGCCAAGAAGGGGGAGGGACTGAAGCTTTCTTT. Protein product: CASSQEGGGTEAFF.

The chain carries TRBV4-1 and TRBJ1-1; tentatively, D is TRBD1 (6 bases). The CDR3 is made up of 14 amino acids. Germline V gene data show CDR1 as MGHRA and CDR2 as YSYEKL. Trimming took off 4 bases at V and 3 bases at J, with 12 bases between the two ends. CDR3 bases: TGCGCCAGCAGCCCCATCTCAGGGGACACTGAAGCTTTCTTT. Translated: CASSPISGDTEAFF.

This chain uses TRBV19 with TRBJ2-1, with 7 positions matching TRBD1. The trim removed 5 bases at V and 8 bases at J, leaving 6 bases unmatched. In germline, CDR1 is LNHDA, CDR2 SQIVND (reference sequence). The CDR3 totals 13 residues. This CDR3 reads CASSSDRFHEQFF. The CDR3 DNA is TGTGCCAGTAGTTCGGACAGGTTTCATGAGCAGTTCTTC.

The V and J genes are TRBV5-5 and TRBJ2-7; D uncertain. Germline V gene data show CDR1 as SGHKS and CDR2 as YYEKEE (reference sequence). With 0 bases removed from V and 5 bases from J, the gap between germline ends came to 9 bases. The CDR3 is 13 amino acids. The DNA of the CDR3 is TGTGCCAGCAGCTTGGGAGGCCCCCACGAGCAGTACTTC. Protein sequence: CASSLGGPHEQYF.